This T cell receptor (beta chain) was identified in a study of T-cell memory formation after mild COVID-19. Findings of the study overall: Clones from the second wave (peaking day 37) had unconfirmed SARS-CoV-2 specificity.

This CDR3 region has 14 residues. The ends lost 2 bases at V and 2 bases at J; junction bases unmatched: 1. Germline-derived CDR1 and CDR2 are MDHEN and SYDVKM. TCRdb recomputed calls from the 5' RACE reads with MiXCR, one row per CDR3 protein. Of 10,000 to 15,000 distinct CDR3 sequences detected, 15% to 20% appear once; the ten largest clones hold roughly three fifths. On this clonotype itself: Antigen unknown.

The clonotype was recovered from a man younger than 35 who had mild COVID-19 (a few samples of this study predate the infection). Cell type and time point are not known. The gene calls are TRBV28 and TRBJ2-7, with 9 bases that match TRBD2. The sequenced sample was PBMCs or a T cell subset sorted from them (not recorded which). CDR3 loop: CASSLAGGAYEQYV. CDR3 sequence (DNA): TGTGCCAGCAGTTTAGCGGGGGGGGCCTACGAGCAGTACGTC.